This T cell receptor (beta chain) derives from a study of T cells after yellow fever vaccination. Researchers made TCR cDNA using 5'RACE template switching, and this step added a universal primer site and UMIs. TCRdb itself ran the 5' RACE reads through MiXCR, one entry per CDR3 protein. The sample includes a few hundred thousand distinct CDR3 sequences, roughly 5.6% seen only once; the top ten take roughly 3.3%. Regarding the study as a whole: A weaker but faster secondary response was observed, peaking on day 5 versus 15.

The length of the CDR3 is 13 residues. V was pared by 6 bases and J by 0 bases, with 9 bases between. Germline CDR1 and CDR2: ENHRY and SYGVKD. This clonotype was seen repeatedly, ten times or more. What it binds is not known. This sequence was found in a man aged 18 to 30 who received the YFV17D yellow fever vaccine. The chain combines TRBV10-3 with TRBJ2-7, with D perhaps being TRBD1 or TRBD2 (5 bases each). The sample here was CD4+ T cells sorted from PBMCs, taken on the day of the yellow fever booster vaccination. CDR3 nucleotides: TGTGCCATCAGGGCTGGGGGCTCCTACGAGCAGTACGTC. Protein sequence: CAIRAGGSYEQYV.